Listed below are T cell receptor beta chains from one sample, sequenced in a study of T cells in localized non-small cell lung cancer. TCRdb's copy holds only in-frame clones and misses some; the assay was immunoSEQ multiplex PCR. The sample includes 20,000 to 25,000 clones, around 90% of them seen just once. Material: peripheral blood, obtained before any cancer treatment. The receptors derive from a male donor at least 60 years old with stage I lung adenocarcinoma. The CDR3 runs from the conserved cysteine through the conserved F or W. Each record gives: CDR3 protein, V gene, J gene.

CDR3 protein: CASSLAPTSGSHNEQFF
V gene: TRBV5-1
J gene: TRBJ2-1

CDR3 protein: CASSMNRQETQYF
V gene: TRBV19
J gene: TRBJ2-5

CDR3 protein: CASSPGVGREGYTF
V gene: TRBV28
J gene: TRBJ1-2

CDR3 protein: CASSLVGSSMNTEAFF
V gene: TRBV7-9
J gene: TRBJ1-1

CDR3 protein: CASSFPRGDEQYF
V gene: TRBV7-8
J gene: TRBJ2-7

CDR3 protein: CASTDSPAGVHNEQFF
V gene: TRBV5-1
J gene: TRBJ2-1

CDR3 protein: CASSSDGGHTEAFF
V gene: TRBV5-1
J gene: TRBJ1-1

CDR3 protein: CASSHGASAGANVLTF
V gene: TRBV19
J gene: TRBJ2-6

CDR3 protein: CASSINRVNTGELFF
V gene: TRBV19
J gene: TRBJ2-2

CDR3 protein: CASSRQGNIQYF
V gene: TRBV6-1
J gene: TRBJ2-4

CDR3 protein: CATRAGVGNQPQHF
V gene: TRBV7-2
J gene: TRBJ1-5

CDR3 protein: CASSFGGGDQPQHF
V gene: TRBV28
J gene: TRBJ1-5

CDR3 protein: CASSLVSGLVEAFF
V gene: TRBV28
J gene: TRBJ1-1

CDR3 protein: CASSRLSVNTEAFF
V gene: TRBV5-1
J gene: TRBJ1-1

CDR3 protein: CASSLNPFYEQYF
V gene: TRBV7-8
J gene: TRBJ2-7

CDR3 protein: CASSRPRGRRNTEAFF
V gene: TRBV7-2
J gene: TRBJ1-1

CDR3 protein: CAWTQGLSGNTIYF
V gene: TRBV30
J gene: TRBJ1-3

CDR3 protein: CAWRAQGTGFF
V gene: TRBV30
J gene: TRBJ1-1

CDR3 protein: CASSLRGRDQPQHF
V gene: TRBV4-3
J gene: TRBJ1-5

CDR3 protein: CASSLIGQGEPQHF
V gene: TRBV5-1
J gene: TRBJ1-5

CDR3 protein: CASSLGREQFF
V gene: TRBV11-3
J gene: TRBJ2-1

CDR3 protein: CASSSTGGSSYNSPLHF
V gene: TRBV7-8
J gene: TRBJ1-6

CDR3 protein: CASSPGGTSGGAYNEQFF
V gene: TRBV5-4
J gene: TRBJ2-1